This T cell receptor beta chain is drawn from a study of blood T cell dynamics during melanoma immunotherapy. The time point was: week 3, after first cycle of checkpoint inhibitor. The method was immunoSEQ multiplex PCR; TCRdb's version includes in-frame clones alone and lacks a portion of them. The table records about 12,000 clones, roughly 90% of them present only once. Germline CDR1 and CDR2: SGDLS and YYNGEE. V dropped 4 bases and J dropped 8 bases, with 12 bases sitting between them. The CDR3 loop spans 12 amino acids. Sequenced material: blood, taken from a patient treated with checkpoint blockade. This chain connects TRBV9 to TRBJ1-1; the D gene is possibly TRBD1 (6 bases). This TCR came from a human donor with melanoma. The CDR3 loop is CASSPQGPEAFF. The DNA of the CDR3 is TGTGCCAGCAGCCCACAGGGTCCCGAAGCTTTCTTT.